The rows below give T cell receptor beta chains drawn from one sample of a study of T cell repertoires in cytomegalovirus infection. MiXCR was run by TCRdb on the reads, yielding one entry per CDR3 protein. This table has just over 300,000 distinct CDR3 sequences, roughly 16% appearing once. Sequencing was done on a sample of PBMCs. All receptors derive from a human donor in good health (CMV status not recorded). Some clones in this sample may be carry-over from other donors' samples. CDR3s leave out the opening cysteine and the closing phenylalanine or tryptophan. Each record gives: V gene, CDR3 protein.

v_call: TRBV4-1; cdr3_aa: ASSQDAGLAGTNEQF
v_call: TRBV6-5; cdr3_aa: ASSYSVNPGELF
v_call: TRBV7-2; cdr3_aa: ASRMDRVYGYT
v_call: TRBV27; cdr3_aa: ASGAWGTDTQY
v_call: TRBV28; cdr3_aa: ASSLFWGNEKLF
v_call: TRBV14; cdr3_aa: ASSQEETDRGWLVDTQY
v_call: TRBV6-5; cdr3_aa: ASSYSPGTNTETQY
v_call: TRBV4-2; cdr3_aa: ASSQDGTGNSPLH
v_call: TRBV20-1; cdr3_aa: SASDPRTGGSTEAF
v_call: TRBV5-1; cdr3_aa: ASSWGFSTYEQY
v_call: TRBV28; cdr3_aa: ASGGGGAHYEQY
v_call: TRBV12-3/TRBV12-4; cdr3_aa: ASSRPFQPQH
v_call: TRBV7-2; cdr3_aa: ASSPGGRSRETQY
v_call: TRBV10-3; cdr3_aa: AISADEGASGELF
v_call: TRBV5-1; cdr3_aa: ASSPGTGMTGELF
v_call: TRBV20-1; cdr3_aa: SARGGQEYSPLH
v_call: TRBV6-5; cdr3_aa: ASSYSAYNEQF
v_call: TRBV20-1; cdr3_aa: SARDRSNYGYT
v_call: TRBV12-3/TRBV12-4; cdr3_aa: ASSSGQGSGSNQPQH
v_call: TRBV29-1; cdr3_aa: SVSYPETGKHYEQY
v_call: TRBV2; cdr3_aa: ATQGAGETQY
v_call: TRBV5-4; cdr3_aa: ASMTTGGSYNEQF
v_call: TRBV6-2/TRBV6-3; cdr3_aa: ASSAWTAAEAF
v_call: TRBV4-3; cdr3_aa: ASSQGPGQGSSEQY
v_call: TRBV2; cdr3_aa: ASMDSDSPLH
v_call: TRBV12-3/TRBV12-4; cdr3_aa: ASSFSGGNNEQF
v_call: TRBV14; cdr3_aa: ASSPRISSYNSPLH
v_call: TRBV6-6; cdr3_aa: ASSVTVKPTFDEQY
v_call: TRBV28; cdr3_aa: ASSLPDRVHEQY
v_call: TRBV6-2/TRBV6-3; cdr3_aa: ASSYPGYGATGMNTEAF
v_call: TRBV15; cdr3_aa: ATSRETGFYNEQF
v_call: TRBV28; cdr3_aa: ASGQGVGANVLT
v_call: TRBV10-3; cdr3_aa: AISEPGQYYETQY
v_call: TRBV7-6; cdr3_aa: ASSYRGRGQDTEAF
v_call: TRBV28; cdr3_aa: ASSLFGRGRGYT
v_call: TRBV4-1; cdr3_aa: ASSRQQSLNTEAF
v_call: TRBV7-2; cdr3_aa: ASSPTGQGALLETQY
v_call: TRBV6-1; cdr3_aa: ASSEGGTVGPYEQY
v_call: TRBV4-2; cdr3_aa: ASSQAGATNEKLF
v_call: TRBV12-3/TRBV12-4; cdr3_aa: ASSLLTTRGEAF
v_call: TRBV19; cdr3_aa: ASWPGISNQPQH
v_call: TRBV28; cdr3_aa: ASSSGTGWEPQH
v_call: TRBV6-6; cdr3_aa: ASKEVNTGELF
v_call: TRBV19; cdr3_aa: ASRSGQGFNQPQH
v_call: TRBV7-6; cdr3_aa: ASSRDSGGAFEQF
v_call: TRBV20-1; cdr3_aa: SARVSLGQGRQAGNQPQH
v_call: TRBV28; cdr3_aa: ASSPAGVLNYGYT
v_call: TRBV4-3; cdr3_aa: ASSQTGTGAYGQY
v_call: TRBV5-1; cdr3_aa: ASSLAGTDSGNTIY
v_call: TRBV7-9; cdr3_aa: ASSTRGPGANVLT
v_call: TRBV5-4; cdr3_aa: ASSLGGRGPNQPQH
v_call: TRBV20-1; cdr3_aa: SARGTRGTDTQY
v_call: TRBV28; cdr3_aa: ASSSSQGIGNQPQH
v_call: TRBV7-9; cdr3_aa: ASSSTGAPPGEQYNEQF
v_call: TRBV28; cdr3_aa: ASSSDRVSQPQH